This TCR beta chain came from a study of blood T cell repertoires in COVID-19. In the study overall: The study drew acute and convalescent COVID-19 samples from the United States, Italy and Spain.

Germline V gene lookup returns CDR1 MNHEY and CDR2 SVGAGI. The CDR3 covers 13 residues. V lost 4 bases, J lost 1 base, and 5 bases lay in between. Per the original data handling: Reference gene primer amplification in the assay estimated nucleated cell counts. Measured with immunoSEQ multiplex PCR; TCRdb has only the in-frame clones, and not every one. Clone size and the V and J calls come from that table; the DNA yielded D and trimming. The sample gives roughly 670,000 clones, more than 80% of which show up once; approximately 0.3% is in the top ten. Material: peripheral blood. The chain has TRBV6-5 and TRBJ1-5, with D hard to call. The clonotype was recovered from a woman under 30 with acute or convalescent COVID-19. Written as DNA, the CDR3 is TGTGCCAGCAGTTTTAGCAGCAATCAGCCCCAGCATTTT. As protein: CASSFSSNQPQHF.